These T cell receptor beta chains were read from a single sample in a study of monozygotic twins with inflammatory bowel disease. TCRdb reprocessed the 5' RACE reads, with one entry per CDR3 protein and no DNA. The sample's table shows some 150,000 distinct CDR3 sequences. Material: blood. The receptors derive from a human donor with ulcerative colitis or Crohn's disease, or a healthy co-twin of an affected twin (not recorded which). Both conserved end residues are part of each CDR3.

v_gene	j_gene	CDR3aa
TRBV10-3	TRBJ1-1	CAISAHQGSAEAFF
TRBV12-3/TRBV12-4	TRBJ1-1	CASSRSTGANTEAFF
TRBV5-1	TRBJ1-1	CASSPTGLGTEAFF
TRBV11-2	TRBJ2-3	CASSKVLATSTDTQYF
TRBV6-1	TRBJ2-3	CASRNRGAYTDTQYF
TRBV20-1	TRBJ2-7	CSAISRQGTTYEQYF
TRBV4-3	TRBJ2-7	CASSQDLVYEQYF
TRBV11-2	TRBJ2-5	CASSSLGTSGGVVMETQYF
TRBV12-3/TRBV12-4	TRBJ1-1	CASSLGQGWTEAFF
TRBV29-1	TRBJ2-7	CSVELGANEQYF
TRBV5-1	TRBJ2-1	CASSPGEVNNEQFF
TRBV4-2	TRBJ1-5	CASSQGRNQPQHF
TRBV7-6	TRBJ2-2	CASSLRQDGNTGELFF
TRBV6-1	TRBJ2-5	CASSEAAGGGETQYF
TRBV19	TRBJ1-1	CASSMWGGEELTEAFF
TRBV5-6	TRBJ2-2	CASSLAGGWTGELFF
TRBV5-5	TRBJ1-1	CASRPGQGAITEAFF
TRBV6-5	TRBJ2-7	CASQDGRAYEQYF
TRBV6-5	TRBJ2-1	CASSWDQTAYNEQFF
TRBV7-9	TRBJ2-7	CASTHDSYEQYF
TRBV10-3	TRBJ1-2	CAISLDRTGYTF
TRBV29-1	TRBJ1-2	CSVEGPDYGYTF
TRBV5-4	TRBJ2-2	CASTPRGGGAGTGELFF
TRBV5-4	TRBJ1-2	CASSLKGRDSGVPNYGYTF
TRBV20-1	TRBJ2-7	CSALGSAGQSPYEQYF
TRBV20-1	TRBJ2-7	CSARKVRDSYEQYF
TRBV14	TRBJ2-5	CASSQGFPQETQYF
TRBV14	TRBJ2-3	CASSQDRGITDTQYF
TRBV10-3	TRBJ1-1	CAISERMGPLEAFF
TRBV15	TRBJ1-2	CASKTGRGYGYTF
TRBV20-1	TRBJ1-1	CSARAWGVRTEAFF
TRBV29-1	TRBJ2-7	CSVTGQSYEQYF
TRBV5-1	TRBJ2-3	CASKPGRSTDTQYF
TRBV2	TRBJ2-3	CATAGPFTDTQYF
TRBV15	TRBJ1-5	CATSREREVQPQHF
TRBV5-6	TRBJ1-4	CASSLSFGKVNEKLFF
TRBV5-5	TRBJ1-5	CASSTDRGNSNQPQHF
TRBV29-1	TRBJ2-1	CSAGLAGGDEQFF
TRBV4-2	TRBJ2-7	CASSQGGTDNPYEQYF
TRBV7-2	TRBJ1-6	CASTPWGETGNSPLHF
TRBV7-9	TRBJ2-6	CASSLVISGANVLTF
TRBV25-1	TRBJ1-2	CASSERPTGGYGYTF
TRBV4-3	TRBJ2-3	CASSHQDRGLAVPEYF
TRBV5-4	TRBJ2-3	CASSPNKAADTQYF
TRBV23-1	TRBJ2-1	CASSRTNEQFF
TRBV5-1	TRBJ2-6	CASSPYTSSGAANVLTF
TRBV20-1	TRBJ2-3	CSAIITDTQYF
TRBV20-1	TRBJ2-7	CSASRGLARYEQYF
TRBV20-1	TRBJ1-2	CSARDPMGGANYGHTF